Listed below are T cell receptor beta chains from one sample, sequenced in a study of blood T cell repertoires in COVID-19. Clones were read by immunoSEQ multiplex PCR, and TCRdb kept only the in-frame ones, dropping some. The sample consists of about 140,000 clones, approximately 90% of them appearing once. Sequenced: peripheral blood. These receptors were collected from a human donor with COVID-19, enrolled during active disease. The donor label of this sample is uncertain. Both conserved end residues are part of each CDR3. Clone size is shown for a subset of rows, as once, few, many or a class of expanded clone.

TRBJ2-3 TRBV11-3 . CASSPLGGADTQYF
TRBJ2-7 TRBV7-9 . CASSDISGTEAYEQYF
TRBJ2-7 TRBV7-2 . CASSLASAEGEQYF
TRBJ1-3 TRBV7-9 . CASSLASGLSGNTIYF
TRBJ2-7 TRBV12-3/TRBV12-4 . CASGTSYEQYF
TRBJ1-2 TRBV27 . CASSPRQGIYGYTF
TRBJ2-3 TRBV6-5 . CASSYRQALSTDTQYF
TRBJ1-4 TRBV9 . CASSVGREEGKLFF
TRBJ2-3 TRBV23-1 . CASDRGLSGMSTDTQYF
TRBJ1-1 TRBV7-3 . CASSPRGGTGMNTEAFF
TRBJ2-7 TRBV2 . CASSDSLAVTYEQYF
TRBJ2-7 TRBV29-1 . CSVEGGQARDYEQYF
TRBJ2-1 TRBV27 . CASGGQGSNEQFF
TRBJ2-7 TRBV7-6 . CASSRRGDSNSYEQYF
TRBJ1-1 TRBV25-1 once CASSAAQVVTEAFF
TRBJ1-2 TRBV6-5 . CASSSGQAPNYGYTF
TRBJ2-7 TRBV29-1 few CSVEVAGEQYF
TRBJ2-7 TRBV5-8 once CASSLLRDSYEQYF
TRBJ1-5 TRBV7-2 . CASSLAFKGQYNFRGQPQHF
TRBJ1-3 TRBV10-3 . CAIKRGGSGNTIYF
TRBJ1-1 TRBV12-5 . CASGPQQGNTEAFF
TRBJ1-5 TRBV6-4 . CASAGQRSLAPQHF
TRBJ1-1 TRBV6-5 . CASSYTDRRNTEAFF
TRBJ2-7 TRBV7-9 . CASSFGGRYEQYF
TRBJ2-7 TRBV5-5 . CASSLEGGMVEQYF
TRBJ1-3 TRBV5-1 . CASGPTGVEGGNTIYF
TRBJ2-7 TRBV7-9 few CASSLGSQAAYEQYF
TRBJ1-1 TRBV19 . CATITGGSTEAFF
TRBJ1-1 TRBV6-1 . CASSEARGRTEAFF
TRBJ2-7 TRBV6-5 . CASSYGRRDYEQYF
TRBJ1-1 TRBV19 . CASSNRGLKTEAFF
TRBJ2-7 TRBV5-1 . CASSSQASYEQYF
TRBJ1-2 TRBV5-1 . CASSTPGQHYNGYTF
TRBJ2-3 TRBV28 . CASSLYRPGQGADTQYF
TRBJ2-7 TRBV10-2 once CASSAPQGIAYEQYF
TRBJ1-1 TRBV9 . CASPQDRVHGGNTEAFF
TRBJ2-7 TRBV4-2 . CASSPSSARRTYEQYF
TRBJ2-5 TRBV5-1 . CASAREETQYF
TRBJ1-4 TRBV5-4 . CASSRTGFGNEKLFF
TRBJ2-5 TRBV5-8 . CASSFARGLAEETQYF
TRBJ2-7 TRBV6-5 once CASGSPGQSYEQYF
TRBJ2-5 TRBV19 . CASSIGLGQETQYF